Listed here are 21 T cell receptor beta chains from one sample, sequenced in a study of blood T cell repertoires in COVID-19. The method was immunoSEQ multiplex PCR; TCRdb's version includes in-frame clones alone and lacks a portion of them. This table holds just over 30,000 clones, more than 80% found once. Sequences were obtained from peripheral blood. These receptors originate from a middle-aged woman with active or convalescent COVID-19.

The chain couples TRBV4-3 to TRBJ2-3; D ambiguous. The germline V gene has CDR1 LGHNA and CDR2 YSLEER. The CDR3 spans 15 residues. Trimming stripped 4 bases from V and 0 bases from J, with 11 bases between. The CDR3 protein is CASSPLVASTDTQYF. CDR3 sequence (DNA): TGCGCCAGCAGCCCTCTAGTGGCTAGCACAGATACGCAGTATTTT.

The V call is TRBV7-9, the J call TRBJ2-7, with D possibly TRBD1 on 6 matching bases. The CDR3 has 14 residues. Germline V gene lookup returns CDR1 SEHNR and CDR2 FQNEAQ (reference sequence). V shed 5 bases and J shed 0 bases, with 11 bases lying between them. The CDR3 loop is CASSPLGASYEQYF. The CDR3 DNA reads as TGTGCCAGCAGCCCACTGGGGGCCTCCTACGAGCAGTACTTC. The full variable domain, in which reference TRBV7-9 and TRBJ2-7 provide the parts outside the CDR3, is DTGVSQNPRHKITKRGQNVTFRCDPISEHNRLYWYRQTLGQGPEFLTYFQNEAQLEKSRLLSDRFSAERPKGSFSTLEIQRTEQGDSAMYLCASSPLGASYEQYFGPGTRLTVT.

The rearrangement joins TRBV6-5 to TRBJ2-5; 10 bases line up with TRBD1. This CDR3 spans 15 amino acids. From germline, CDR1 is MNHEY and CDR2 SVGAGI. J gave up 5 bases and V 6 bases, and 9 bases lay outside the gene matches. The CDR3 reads CASRWTGTGAETQYF. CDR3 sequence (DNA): TGTGCCAGCAGATGGACCGGGACAGGGGCCGAGACCCAGTACTTC.

This CDR3 is CASSLAGTGNQPQHF. In DNA form, the CDR3 reads TGCGCCAGCAGCTTGGCCGGGACAGGGAATCAGCCCCAGCATTTT. The genes are TRBV5-1 and TRBJ1-5; 9 positions agree with TRBD1. V shed 0 bases and J 4 bases; nucleotides not matched to a gene: 2. The CDR3 has 15 residues. Germline V gene data show CDR1 as SGHRS and CDR2 as YFSETQ.

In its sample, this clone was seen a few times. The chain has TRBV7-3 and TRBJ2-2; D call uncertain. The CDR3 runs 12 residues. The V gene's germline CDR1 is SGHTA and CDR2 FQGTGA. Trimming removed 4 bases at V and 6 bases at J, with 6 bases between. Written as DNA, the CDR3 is TGTGCCAGCAGCTCCCCCGCCGGGGAGCTGTTTTTT. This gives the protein CASSSPAGELFF.

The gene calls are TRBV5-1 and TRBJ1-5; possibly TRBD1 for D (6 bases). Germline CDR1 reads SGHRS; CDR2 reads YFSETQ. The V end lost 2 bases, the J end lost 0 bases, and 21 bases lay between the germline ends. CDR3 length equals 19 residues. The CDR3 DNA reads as TGCGCCAGCAGCTTAACCCCGGCTGGTCCAGGGGCTAGCAATCAGCCCCAGCATTTT. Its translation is CASSLTPAGPGASNQPQHF.

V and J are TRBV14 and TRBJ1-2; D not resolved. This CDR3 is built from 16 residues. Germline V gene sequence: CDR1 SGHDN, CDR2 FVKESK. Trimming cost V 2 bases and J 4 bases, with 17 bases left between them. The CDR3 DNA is TGTGCCAGCAGCCAAAACCGGGTCGGCCTATTCTATGGCTACACCTTC. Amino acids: CASSQNRVGLFYGYTF.

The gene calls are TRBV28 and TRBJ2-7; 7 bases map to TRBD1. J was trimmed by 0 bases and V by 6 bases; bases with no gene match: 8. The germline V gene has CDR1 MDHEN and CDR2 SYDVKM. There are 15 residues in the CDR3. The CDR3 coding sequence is TGTGCCAGCAGCGTCCAGGACAGGAGCTCCTACGAGCAGTACTTC. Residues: CASSVQDRSSYEQYF.

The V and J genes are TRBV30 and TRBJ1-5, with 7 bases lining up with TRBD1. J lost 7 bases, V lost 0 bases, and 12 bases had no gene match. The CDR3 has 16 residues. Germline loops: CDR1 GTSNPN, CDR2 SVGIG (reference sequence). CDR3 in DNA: TGTGCCTGGAGTGTACGGCCTGGACAGGTTTGCCAGCCCCAGCATTTT. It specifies CAWSVRPGQVCQPQHF.

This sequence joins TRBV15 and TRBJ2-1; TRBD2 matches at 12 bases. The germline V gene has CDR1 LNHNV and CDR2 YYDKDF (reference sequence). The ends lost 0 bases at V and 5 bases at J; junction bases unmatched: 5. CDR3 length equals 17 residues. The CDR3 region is CATSRDRLAGVHNEQFF. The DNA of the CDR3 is TGTGCCACCAGCAGAGATCGACTAGCGGGAGTGCACAATGAGCAGTTCTTC.

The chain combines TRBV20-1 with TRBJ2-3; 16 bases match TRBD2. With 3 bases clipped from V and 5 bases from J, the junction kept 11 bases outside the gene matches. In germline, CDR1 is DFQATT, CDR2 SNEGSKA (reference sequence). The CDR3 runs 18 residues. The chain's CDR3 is CSASSPGLAGGREDTQYF. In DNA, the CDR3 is TGCAGTGCTAGTTCCCCGGGACTAGCGGGAGGGCGAGAAGATACGCAGTATTTT.

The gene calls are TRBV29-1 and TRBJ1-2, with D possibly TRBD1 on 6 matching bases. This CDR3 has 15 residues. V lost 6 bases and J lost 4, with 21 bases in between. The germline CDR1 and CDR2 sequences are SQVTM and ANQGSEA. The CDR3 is CSVVPGPTGIYGYTF. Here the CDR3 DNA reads TGCAGCGTCGTCCCCGGCCCTACAGGGATCTATGGCTACACCTTC.

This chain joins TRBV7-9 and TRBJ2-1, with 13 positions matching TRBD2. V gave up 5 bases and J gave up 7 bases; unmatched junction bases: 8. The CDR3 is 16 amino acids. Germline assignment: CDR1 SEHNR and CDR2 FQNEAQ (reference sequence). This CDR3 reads CASSGDVTSGGNEQFF. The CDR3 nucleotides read TGTGCCAGCAGCGGAGACGTGACTAGCGGGGGGAATGAGCAGTTCTTC.

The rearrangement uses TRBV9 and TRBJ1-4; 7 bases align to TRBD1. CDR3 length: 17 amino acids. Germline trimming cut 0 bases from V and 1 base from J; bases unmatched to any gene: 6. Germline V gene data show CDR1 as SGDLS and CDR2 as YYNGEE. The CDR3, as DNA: TGTGCCAGCAGCGTAGCTACAGGGGAGGTAACTAATGAAAAACTGTTTTTT. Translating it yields CASSVATGEVTNEKLFF.

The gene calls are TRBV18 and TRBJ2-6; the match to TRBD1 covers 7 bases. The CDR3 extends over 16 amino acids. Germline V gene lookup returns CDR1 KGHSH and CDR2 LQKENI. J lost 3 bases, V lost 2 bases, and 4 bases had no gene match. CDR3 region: CASSPYDRVGANVLTF. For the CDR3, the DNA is TGTGCCAGCTCACCATACGACAGGGTTGGGGCCAACGTCCTGACTTTC. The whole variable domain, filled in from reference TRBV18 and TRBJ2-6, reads NAGVMQNPRHLVRRRGQEARLRCSPMKGHSHVYWYRQLPEEGLKFMVYLQKENIIDESGMPKERFSAEFPKEGPSILRIQQVVRGDSAAYFCASSPYDRVGANVLTFGAGSRLTVL.

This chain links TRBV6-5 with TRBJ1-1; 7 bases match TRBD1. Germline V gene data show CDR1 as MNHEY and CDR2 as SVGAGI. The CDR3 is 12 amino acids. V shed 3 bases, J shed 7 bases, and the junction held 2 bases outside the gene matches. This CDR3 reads CASSYQGGEAFF. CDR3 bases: TGTGCCAGCAGTTATCAGGGGGGTGAAGCTTTCTTT.

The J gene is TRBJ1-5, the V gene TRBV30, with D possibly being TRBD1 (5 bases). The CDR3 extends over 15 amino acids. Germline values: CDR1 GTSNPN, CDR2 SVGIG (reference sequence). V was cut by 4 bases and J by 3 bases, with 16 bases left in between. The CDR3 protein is CAWNQGGAANQPQHF. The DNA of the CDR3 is TGTGCCTGGAATCAAGGCGGGGCAGCCAATCAGCCCCAGCATTTT. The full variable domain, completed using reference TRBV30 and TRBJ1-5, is SQTIHQWPATLVQPVGSPLSLECTVEGTSNPNLYWYRQAAGRGLQLLFYSVGIGQISSEVPQNLSASRPQDRQFILSSKKLLLSDSGFYLCAWNQGGAANQPQHFGDGTRLSIL.

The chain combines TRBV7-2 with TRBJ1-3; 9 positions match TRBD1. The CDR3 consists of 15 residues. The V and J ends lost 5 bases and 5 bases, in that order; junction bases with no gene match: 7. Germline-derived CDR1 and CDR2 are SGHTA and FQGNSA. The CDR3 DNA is TGTGCCAGCAGCCCAGGGACAGGGCGCAGAAACACCATATATTTT. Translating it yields CASSPGTGRRNTIYF.

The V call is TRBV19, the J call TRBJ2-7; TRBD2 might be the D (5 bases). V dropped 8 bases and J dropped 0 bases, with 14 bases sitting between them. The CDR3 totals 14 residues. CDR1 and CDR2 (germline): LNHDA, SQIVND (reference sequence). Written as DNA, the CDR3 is TGTGCCAGTCAACCGACGGGAAGCTCCTACGAGCAGTACTTC. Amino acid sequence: CASQPTGSSYEQYF.

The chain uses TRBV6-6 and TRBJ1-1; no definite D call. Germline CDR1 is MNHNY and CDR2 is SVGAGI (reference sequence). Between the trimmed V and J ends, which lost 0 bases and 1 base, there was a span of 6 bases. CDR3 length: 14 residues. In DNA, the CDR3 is TGTGCCAGCAGTTACTCCGAGGGGAACACTGAAGCTTTCTTT. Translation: CASSYSEGNTEAFF.

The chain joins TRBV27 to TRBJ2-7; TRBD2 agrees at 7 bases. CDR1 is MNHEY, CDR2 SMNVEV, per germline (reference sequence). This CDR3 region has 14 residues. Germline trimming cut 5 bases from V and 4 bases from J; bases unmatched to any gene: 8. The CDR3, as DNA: TGTGCCAGCAGTATGGCTAGCGGAGGGTACGAGCAGTACTTC. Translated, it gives CASSMASGGYEQYF.